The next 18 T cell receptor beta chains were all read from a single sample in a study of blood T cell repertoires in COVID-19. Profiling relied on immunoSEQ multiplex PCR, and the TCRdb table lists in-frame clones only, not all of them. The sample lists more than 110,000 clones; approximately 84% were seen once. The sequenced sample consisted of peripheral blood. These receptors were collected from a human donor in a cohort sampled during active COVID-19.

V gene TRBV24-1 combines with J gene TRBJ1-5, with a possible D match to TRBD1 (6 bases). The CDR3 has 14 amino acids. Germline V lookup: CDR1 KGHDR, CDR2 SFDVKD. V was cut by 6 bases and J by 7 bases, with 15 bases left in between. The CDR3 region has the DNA TGTGCCACCAGTACCACAGGGACCAGCCAGCCCCAGCATTTT. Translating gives CATSTTGTSQPQHF.

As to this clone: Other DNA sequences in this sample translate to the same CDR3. The CDR3, as DNA: TGTGCCAGTAGTACCGGGACAGGGTCCTACGAGCAGTACTTC. As protein: CASSTGTGSYEQYF. The rearrangement uses TRBV19 and TRBJ2-7; 9 positions match TRBD1. V shed 4 bases, J shed 1 base, and the junction held 2 bases outside the gene matches. Per the germline V gene, CDR1 is LNHDA and CDR2 is SQIVND (reference sequence). CDR3 length: 14 amino acids. Complete variable domain (other parts from reference TRBV19 and TRBJ2-7): DGGITQSPKYLFRKEGQNVTLSCEQNLNHDAMYWYRQDPGQGLRLIYYSQIVNDFQKGDIAEGYSVSREKKESFPLTVTSAQKNPTAFYLCASSTGTGSYEQYFGPGTRLTVT.

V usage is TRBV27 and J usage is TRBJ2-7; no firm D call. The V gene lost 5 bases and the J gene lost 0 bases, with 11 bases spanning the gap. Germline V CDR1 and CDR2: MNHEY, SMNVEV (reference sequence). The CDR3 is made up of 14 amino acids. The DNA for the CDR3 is TGTGCCAGCAGTCCCCGCCGCGGCTCCTACGAGCAGTACTTC. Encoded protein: CASSPRRGSYEQYF.

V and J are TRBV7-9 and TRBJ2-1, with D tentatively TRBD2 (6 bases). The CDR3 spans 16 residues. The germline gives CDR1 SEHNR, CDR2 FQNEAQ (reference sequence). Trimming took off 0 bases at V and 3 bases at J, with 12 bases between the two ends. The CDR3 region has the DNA TGTGCCAGCAGCTTAGCTGCAGGGCGGGGCTACAATGAGCAGTTCTTC. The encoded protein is CASSLAAGRGYNEQFF.

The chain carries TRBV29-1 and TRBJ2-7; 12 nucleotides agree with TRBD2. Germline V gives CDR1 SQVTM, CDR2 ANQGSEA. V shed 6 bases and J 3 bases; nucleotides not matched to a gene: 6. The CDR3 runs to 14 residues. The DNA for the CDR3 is TGCAGCGTCGGCACTAGCGGGGGGATCTACGAGCAGTACTTC. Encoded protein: CSVGTSGGIYEQYF.

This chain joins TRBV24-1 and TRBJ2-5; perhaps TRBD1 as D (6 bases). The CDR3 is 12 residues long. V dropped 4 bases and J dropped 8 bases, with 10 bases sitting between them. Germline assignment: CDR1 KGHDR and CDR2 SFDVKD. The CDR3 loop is CATSDTGLTQYF. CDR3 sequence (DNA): TGTGCCACCAGTGACACAGGGCTAACCCAGTACTTC.

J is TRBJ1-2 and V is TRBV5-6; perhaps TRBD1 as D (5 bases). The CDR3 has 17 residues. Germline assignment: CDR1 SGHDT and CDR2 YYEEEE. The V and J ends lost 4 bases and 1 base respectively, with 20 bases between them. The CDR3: CASSASRVRRLNYGYTF. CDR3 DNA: TGTGCCAGCAGCGCCTCCAGGGTCCGCAGACTTAACTATGGCTACACCTTC.

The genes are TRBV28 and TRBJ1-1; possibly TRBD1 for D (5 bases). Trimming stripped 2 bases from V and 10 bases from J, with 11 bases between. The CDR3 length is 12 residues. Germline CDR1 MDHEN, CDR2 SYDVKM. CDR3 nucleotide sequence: TGTGCCAGCAGTTTAAGTTGGGGGGTAGCTTTCTTT. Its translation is CASSLSWGVAFF. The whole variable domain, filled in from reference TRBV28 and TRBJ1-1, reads DVKVTQSSRYLVKRTGEKVFLECVQDMDHENMFWYRQDPGLGLRLIYFSYDVKMKEKGDIPEGYSVSREKKERFSLILESASTNQTSMYLCASSLSWGVAFFGQGTRLTVV.

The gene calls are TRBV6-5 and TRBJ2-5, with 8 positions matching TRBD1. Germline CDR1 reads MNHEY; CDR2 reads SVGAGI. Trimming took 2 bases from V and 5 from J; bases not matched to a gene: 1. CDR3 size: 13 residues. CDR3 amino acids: CASSYGQGETQYF. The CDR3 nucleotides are TGTGCCAGCAGTTACGGACAGGGTGAGACCCAGTACTTC.

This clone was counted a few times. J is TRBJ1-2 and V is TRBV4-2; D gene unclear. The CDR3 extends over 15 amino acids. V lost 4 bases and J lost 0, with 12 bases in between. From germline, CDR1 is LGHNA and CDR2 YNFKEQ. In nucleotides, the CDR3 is TGTGCCAGCAGCCCACTGGTACTCCCTAACTATGGCTACACCTTC. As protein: CASSPLVLPNYGYTF.

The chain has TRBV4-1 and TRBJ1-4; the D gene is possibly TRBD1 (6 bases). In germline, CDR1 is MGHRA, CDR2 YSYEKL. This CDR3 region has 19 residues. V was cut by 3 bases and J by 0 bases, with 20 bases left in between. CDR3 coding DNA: TGCGCCAGCAGCCAGGTTGGGGGCCCTCGATTTGCAACTAATGAAAAACTGTTTTTT. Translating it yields CASSQVGGPRFATNEKLFF.

Here the CDR3 DNA reads TGTGCCAGCAGTCGTACAGGGGGCGCTGGCTATGGCTACACCTTC. This translates into CASSRTGGAGYGYTF. The gene calls are TRBV6-5 and TRBJ1-2; 9 bases match TRBD1. V shed 5 bases and J 4 bases; nucleotides not matched to a gene: 8. The germline CDR1 and CDR2 sequences are MNHEY and SVGAGI. CDR3 length: 15 amino acids.

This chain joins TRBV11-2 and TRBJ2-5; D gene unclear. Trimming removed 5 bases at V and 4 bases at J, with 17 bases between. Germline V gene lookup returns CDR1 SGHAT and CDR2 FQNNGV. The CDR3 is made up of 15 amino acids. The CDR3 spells CASSLSMSSVETQYF. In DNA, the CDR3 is TGTGCCAGCAGCCTAAGCATGTCGAGCGTAGAGACCCAGTACTTC.

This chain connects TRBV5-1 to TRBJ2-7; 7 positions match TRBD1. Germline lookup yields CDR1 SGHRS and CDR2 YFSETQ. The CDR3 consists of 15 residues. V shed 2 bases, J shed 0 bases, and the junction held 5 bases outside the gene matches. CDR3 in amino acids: CASSLQAGGSYEQYF. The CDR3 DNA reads TGCGCCAGCAGCTTACAGGCAGGGGGCTCCTACGAGCAGTACTTC.

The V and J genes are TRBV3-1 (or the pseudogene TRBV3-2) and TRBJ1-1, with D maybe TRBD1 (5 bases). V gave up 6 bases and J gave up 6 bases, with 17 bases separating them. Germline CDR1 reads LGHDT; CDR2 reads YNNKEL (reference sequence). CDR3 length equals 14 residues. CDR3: CASRTRGRTSEAFF. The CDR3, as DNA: TGTGCCAGCAGAACCCGGGGGAGGACTTCTGAAGCTTTCTTT.

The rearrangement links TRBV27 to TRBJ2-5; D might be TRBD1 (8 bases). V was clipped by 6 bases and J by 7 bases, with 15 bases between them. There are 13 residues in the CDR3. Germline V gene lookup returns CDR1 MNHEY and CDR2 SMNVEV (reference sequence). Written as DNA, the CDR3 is TGTGCCAGCAGATCGGACAGGGAGGGGACCCAGTACTTC. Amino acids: CASRSDREGTQYF.

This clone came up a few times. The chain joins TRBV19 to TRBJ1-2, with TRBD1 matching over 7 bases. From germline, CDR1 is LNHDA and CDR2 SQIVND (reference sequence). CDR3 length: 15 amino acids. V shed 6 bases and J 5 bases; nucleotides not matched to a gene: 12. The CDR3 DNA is TGTGCCAGTAGCTCCAGCAGACAGGGTCCATATGGCTACACCTTC. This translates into CASSSSRQGPYGYTF.

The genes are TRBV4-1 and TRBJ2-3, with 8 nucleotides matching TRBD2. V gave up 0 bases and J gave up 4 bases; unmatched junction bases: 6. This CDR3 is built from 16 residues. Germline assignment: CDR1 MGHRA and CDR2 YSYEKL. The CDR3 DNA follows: TGCGCCAGCAGCCAAGAAGGCGGGGGGTGGGCAGATACGCAGTATTTT. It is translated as CASSQEGGGWADTQYF.